This T cell receptor beta chain was documented in a study of Graves' ophthalmopathy and Graves' hyperthyroidism. This clonotype was counted ten times or more. No antigen is known for it. As the template, RNA transcripts were used to amplify TCR beta CDR3 regions. The workflow started with a first-round RT-PCR run with HTBI primers and then moved on to a second-round multiplex PCR. TCRdb ran MiXCR on the multiplex PCR reads and lists one entry per CDR3 protein. The data contain hundreds of thousands of distinct CDR3 sequences, 15% of them singletons. Study observations and caveats: The model predicted ophthalmopathy progression with about 71% sensitivity and 72.22% specificity.

V shed 4 bases and J shed 0 bases, with 10 bases lying between them. The germline gives CDR1 SGHRS, CDR2 YFSETQ. The CDR3 is made up of 14 amino acids. This receptor was obtained from a woman under 30 with stable Graves' hyperthyroidism. The sequenced sample was peripheral blood. The chain carries TRBV5-1 and TRBJ1-1, with D unclear. CDR3 region: CASSLTDMNTEAFF. The CDR3 DNA reads TGCGCCAGCAGCCTTACAGACATGAACACTGAAGCTTTCTTT.